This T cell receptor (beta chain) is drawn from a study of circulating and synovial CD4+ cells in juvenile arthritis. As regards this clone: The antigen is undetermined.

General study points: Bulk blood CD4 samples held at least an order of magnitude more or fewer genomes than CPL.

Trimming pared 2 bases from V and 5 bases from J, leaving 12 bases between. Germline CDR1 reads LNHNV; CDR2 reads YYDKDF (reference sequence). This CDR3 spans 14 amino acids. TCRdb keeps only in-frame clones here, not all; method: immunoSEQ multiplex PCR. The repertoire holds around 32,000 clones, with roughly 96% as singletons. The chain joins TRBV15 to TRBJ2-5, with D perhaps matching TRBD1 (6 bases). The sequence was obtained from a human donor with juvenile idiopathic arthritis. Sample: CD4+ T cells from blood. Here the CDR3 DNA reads TGTGCCACCAGCAGACGTACAGGGTGGGAGACCCAGTACTTC. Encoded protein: CATSRRTGWETQYF.